Listed here are 17 T cell receptor beta chains from one sample, sequenced in a study of glioma-infiltrating T cells. Using RNA template, CDR3s of TCR alpha and beta were amplified with iRepertoire arm-PCR. TCRdb re-derived calls from the multiplex PCR reads in MiXCR, one entry per CDR3 protein. The sample lists under 200,000 distinct CDR3 sequences, about 40% occurring once. Sequencing was done on a sample of glioma tissue, nonneoplastic brain tissue, or PBMCs (not recorded which). Source of these receptors: a human donor with low-grade glioma or glioblastoma, undergoing nonglioma brain surgery, or in good health (not recorded which).

A note on this clonotype: This may stem from a read error, because a much larger clone lies one nucleotide away. V gene TRBV2 combines with J gene TRBJ1-3, with D possibly TRBD1 on 5 matching bases. CDR3 size: 11 residues. V gave up 8 bases and J gave up 6 bases, with 8 bases separating them. CDR1 is SNHLY and CDR2 is FYNNEI in the germline V gene. The CDR3 reads CASGTENTIYF. DNA for the CDR3: TGTGCCAGCGGGACCGAAAACACCATATATTTT.

The sample holds many counts of this clonotype. The CDR3 DNA sequence: TGTGCCATCAGGGGATTACGGGAGGAGGCAGATACGCAGTATTTT. Its translation is CAIRGLREEADTQYF. The rearrangement joins TRBV10-3 to TRBJ2-3; the match to TRBD2 covers 7 bases. This CDR3 spans 15 amino acids. V lost 6 bases and J lost 4; bases outside the gene matches: 10. CDR1 and CDR2 (germline): ENHRY, SYGVKD.

In its sample, this clonotype was seen a few times. A much larger clone lies one base from this, so it may be a read error. CDR3 nucleotide sequence: TGTGCCAGTGGTATGGGGACAGGGAGGCCCCAGCATTTT. This codes for CASGMGTGRPQHF. This chain joins TRBV19 and TRBJ1-5; TRBD1 matches at 9 bases. CDR1 is LNHDA, CDR2 SQIVND, per germline (reference sequence). The CDR3 length is 13 residues.

In the case of this clonotype: A much larger clone is a single base away; this may be a read error. V is TRBV3-1 and J is TRBJ2-5; D gene uncertain. Germline lookup yields CDR1 LGHDT and CDR2 YNNKEL (reference sequence). CDR3 length: 15 amino acids. V was cut by 0 bases and J by 7 bases, with 15 bases left in between. CDR3 in DNA: TGTGCCAGCAGCCAAGATCTCGGCAGTACACGGACCCAGTACTTC. Translated, it gives CASSQDLGSTRTQYF.

This clonotype appeared a few times. The chain recombines TRBV14 with TRBJ2-1, with D tentatively TRBD1 (5 bases). Germline CDR1 and CDR2: SGHDN and FVKESK. The germline V and J ends were trimmed by 3 bases and 12 bases, with 12 bases remaining between them. There are 12 residues in the CDR3. CDR3 coding DNA: TGTGCCAGCAGCCAGGCAGGGATTAGGCAGTTCTTC. Its translation is CASSQAGIRQFF.

At least ten counts were recorded for this clonotype. The J gene is TRBJ2-1, the V gene TRBV27; 8 bases match TRBD2. The V gene end was trimmed by 4 bases and the J gene end by 6 bases; junction bases not matched to a gene: 8. Germline lookup yields CDR1 MNHEY and CDR2 SMNVEV (reference sequence). CDR3 length equals 15 residues. CDR3 protein: CASSSRAGGINEQFF. Here the CDR3 DNA reads TGTGCCAGCAGTTCCAGGGCGGGGGGTATCAATGAGCAGTTCTTC.

As concerns this clonotype: One end of the junction is discordant with germline, which a read error may explain. The chain employs TRBV28 and TRBJ2-1, with 9 bases fitting TRBD1. Per germline, CDR1 MDHEN and CDR2 SYDVKM. The CDR3 length is 15 residues. The CDR3 DNA follows: TGTGCCAGCAGTCCACCGACAGGGGGTAGTTATGAGCGGTTCTTC. It codes for CASSPPTGGSYERFF.

The chain couples TRBV5-4 to TRBJ2-2; D ambiguous. The CDR3 consists of 13 residues. V lost 5 bases and J lost 6, with 11 bases in between. Germline CDR1 and CDR2: SGHNT and YYREEE (reference sequence). Written as DNA, the CDR3 is TGTGCCAGCAGGCCAGAGTCCGCCGGGGAGCTGTTTTTT. Translation: CASRPESAGELFF.

The rearrangement links TRBV19 to TRBJ2-7, with 10 positions matching TRBD1. V lost 6 bases, J lost 6 bases, and 14 bases stayed unmatched. Germline CDR1 is LNHDA and CDR2 is SQIVND (reference sequence). The CDR3 has 16 residues. The CDR3 loop is CASSPNRDRGITEQYF. CDR3 DNA: TGTGCCAGTAGCCCGAACCGGGACAGGGGAATAACCGAGCAGTACTTC.

Notes on this clonotype: Just one base apart from a much larger clone, this may be a read error. This chain uses TRBV7-9 with TRBJ2-1; perhaps TRBD2 as D (5 bases). Trimming removed 5 bases from V and 8 bases from J, with 7 bases in between. There are 11 residues in the CDR3. In germline, CDR1 is SEHNR, CDR2 FQNEAQ (reference sequence). The CDR3 DNA reads TGTGCCAGCAGCGTTAGCGATGAGCAGTTCTTC. Translation gives CASSVSDEQFF.

This clonotype was observed a handful of times. V and J are TRBV7-8 and TRBJ2-1, with D possibly matching TRBD1 (6 bases). The V end lost 4 bases, the J end lost 4 bases, and 17 bases lay between the germline ends. This CDR3 contains 16 residues. Germline CDR1 SGHVS, CDR2 FQNEAQ. CDR3 in amino acids: CASSSPGGYIYNEQFF. In DNA form, the CDR3 reads TGTGCCAGCAGCTCCCCTGGGGGCTATATTTACAATGAGCAGTTCTTC.

In regard to this clonotype: A read error may explain this, as a much larger clone is one base away. The chain employs TRBV28 and TRBJ2-1; perhaps TRBD1 as D (6 bases). CDR3 length: 15 amino acids. Germline loops: CDR1 MDHEN, CDR2 SYDVKM. As DNA, the CDR3 is TGTGTCAGCAAGCCAGGGACACTTTCCTACAATGAGCAGTTCTTC. Its protein product is CVSKPGTLSYNEQFF.

This clonotype occurred once. Being one base from a much bigger clone, this may be a read error. The CDR3 does not close with the conserved phenylalanine or tryptophan, likely indicating a read error. The gene calls are TRBV20-1 and TRBJ2-1, with D uncertain. CDR1 is DFQATT, CDR2 SNEGSKA, per germline (reference sequence). CDR3 length: 14 amino acids. Between the trimmed V and J ends, which lost 3 bases and 7 bases, there was a span of 16 bases. CDR3 sequence (DNA): TGCAGTGCTAGTTCCCGTATGAGGTCTAATGAGCAGTTCTCC. This gives the protein CSASSRMRSNEQFS.

The V and J genes are TRBV11-2 and TRBJ2-3, with TRBD2 matching over 16 bases. The germline gives CDR1 SGHAT, CDR2 FQNNGV. After removal of 5 bases from V and 1 base from J, the junction contained 6 bases not matched to a gene. The CDR3 consists of 18 residues. DNA of the CDR3: TGTGCCAGCAGCCTCGGGACTAGCGGGAGGGCCGGCACAGATACGCAGTATTTT. Translated, it gives CASSLGTSGRAGTDTQYF. The variable domain in full, with the rest retrieved from reference TRBV11-2 and TRBJ2-3, is EAGVAQSPRYKIIEKRQSVAFWCNPISGHATLYWYQQILGQGPKLLIQFQNNGVVDDSQLPKDRFSAERLKGVDSTLKIQPAKLEDSAVYLCASSLGTSGRAGTDTQYFGPGTRLTVL.

This clonotype came up once. This may stem from a read error, because a much larger clone lies one nucleotide away. The DNA of the CDR3 is TGTGCCACCAGTCCTACAGGGAGTAATTCACACCTCCACTTT. Its protein is CATSPTGSNSHLHF. V usage is TRBV24-1 and J usage is TRBJ1-6, with TRBD1 as a possible D gene (6 bases). The CDR3 has 14 amino acids. The germline V gene has CDR1 KGHDR and CDR2 SFDVKD.

Remarks on this clonotype: Compared with germline, one end of the junction differs, possibly owing to a read error. The chain joins TRBV19 to TRBJ2-2; 7 nucleotides match TRBD2. There are 18 residues in the CDR3. CDR1 LNHDA and CDR2 SQIVND come from the germline V gene (reference sequence). CDR3 region: CASSIAGAGLGNTGELFF. CDR3 DNA sequence: TGTGCCAGCAGTATAGCAGGAGCGGGACTTGGGAACACCGGGGAGCTGTTTTTT.

This chain joins TRBV28 and TRBJ1-5; TRBD1 might be the D (6 bases). The CDR3 totals 15 residues. Per germline, CDR1 MDHEN and CDR2 SYDVKM. V lost 4 bases and J 7 bases, leaving 17 bases between the germline ends. The CDR3 reads CASSSLRGGQQPQHF. The CDR3, as DNA: TGTGCCAGCAGTTCCCTGCGGGGTGGACAGCAGCCCCAGCATTTT.